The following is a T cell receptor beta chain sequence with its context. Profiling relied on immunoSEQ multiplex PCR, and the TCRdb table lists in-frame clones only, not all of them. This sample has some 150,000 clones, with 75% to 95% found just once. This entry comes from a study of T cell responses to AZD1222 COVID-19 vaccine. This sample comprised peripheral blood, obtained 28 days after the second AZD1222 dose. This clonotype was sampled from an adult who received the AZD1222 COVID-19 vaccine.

CDR3 sequence reads: CASSLDGGRATKTQYF. CDR3 nucleotide sequence: TGTGCCAGCAGCTTAGATGGCGGGAGGGCCACAAAGACCCAGTACTTC. The chain uses TRBV11-1 and TRBJ2-5, with 9 bases aligning to TRBD2. J lost 6 bases, V lost 1 base, and 9 bases had no gene match. The CDR3 is made up of 16 amino acids. The germline V gene encodes CDR1 SGHAT and CDR2 FQDESV (reference sequence).